Listed below are T cell receptor beta chains from one sample, sequenced in a study of T-cell reconstitution after alpha-beta-depleted transplantation in children. MiXCR, applied by TCRdb to the PCR reads, yields one record per CDR3 protein. The table has 70,000 to 95,000 distinct CDR3 sequences, roughly an eighth seen once. The source was PBMCs from the stem cell graft donor, collected from the stem cell graft. The receptors shown here come from a human donor who donated a stem cell graft to a child with inherited bone marrow failure. Each CDR3 is given with its conserved first and last residue. The D gene is left open where the match is weak. Size is stated for part of the rows, as once, few or many counts, or as a class when the clone is expanded.

CDR3 protein,CDR3 DNA,J gene,clone size,D gene,V gene
CASSRSGDSYNEQFF,TGCGCCAGCAGCCGATCGGGGGACTCCTACAATGAGCAGTTCTTC,TRBJ2-1,many,NA,TRBV5-1
CASSLKGTQYF,TGTGCCAGCAGCCTTAAAGGGACCCAGTACTTC,TRBJ2-5,many,NA,TRBV7-2
CASSHRDIDYGYTF,TGTGCCAGCAGTCACCGGGACATCGACTATGGCTACACCTTC,TRBJ1-2,many,NA,TRBV6-5
CASSARQGVGTGELFF,TGTGCCAGCAGTGCACGCCAGGGGGTTGGCACCGGGGAGCTGTTTTTT,TRBJ2-2,NA,TRBD1,TRBV12-3/TRBV12-4
CASSPGLAVTDTQYF,TGTGCCAGCAGCCCGGGACTAGCGGTCACAGATACGCAGTATTTT,TRBJ2-3,many,TRBD2,TRBV7-9
CASRGTGLSEQFF,TGTGCCAGCAGGGGGACAGGGTTGAGTGAGCAGTTCTTC,TRBJ2-1,many,TRBD1,TRBV2
CRVPKRGRVGETQYF,TGCAGGGTACCAAAGCGCGGGAGAGTAGGGGAGACCCAGTACTTC,TRBJ2-5,many,TRBD2,TRBV20-1
CAMSPGQGAYEQYF,TGTGCCATGAGCCCGGGACAGGGGGCCTACGAGCAGTACTTC,TRBJ2-7,NA,TRBD1,TRBV4-2
CASSEHPYTEAFF,TGTGCCAGCAGTGAACACCCTTACACTGAAGCTTTCTTT,TRBJ1-1,few,NA,TRBV25-1
CASVEWANTGELFF,TGTGCCAGCGTAGAGTGGGCGAACACCGGGGAGCTGTTTTTT,TRBJ2-2,many,NA,TRBV2
CASSISGSSYEQYF,TGTGCCAGTAGTATCAGCGGGAGCTCCTACGAGCAGTACTTC,TRBJ2-7,many,TRBD2,TRBV19
CASSLRDPNEQFF,TGTGCCAGCAGCTTAAGGGACCCCAATGAGCAGTTCTTC,TRBJ2-1,NA,NA,TRBV7-9
CASSQDTGQGAGELFF,TGCGCCAGCAGCCAAGACACGGGACAGGGGGCCGGGGAGCTGTTTTTT,TRBJ2-2,many,TRBD1,TRBV4-3
CASSSITEQYF,TGTGCCAGCAGCTCCATCACCGAGCAGTACTTC,TRBJ2-7,many,NA,TRBV7-9
CASSSTGTQPQHF,TGTGCCAGCAGCTCGACAGGGACTCAGCCCCAGCATTTT,TRBJ1-5,many,TRBD1,TRBV6-2/TRBV6-3
CASSSGQGVETQYF,TGTGCCAGCAGCTCCGGACAGGGGGTGGAGACCCAGTACTTC,TRBJ2-5,NA,TRBD1,TRBV7-6